These 26 T cell receptor beta chains came from one sample sequenced in a study of Ad26.COV2.S vaccination and SARS-CoV-2 variants. Clones were sequenced by immunoSEQ multiplex PCR, and TCRdb holds only the in-frame ones, with some missing. This sample has approximately 300,000 clones; about 82% occur once, and the top ten carry approximately 1.9%. Treatment of the sample: over 15 received Ad26.COV2.S at low or high dose, single or two shots; 5 received placebo; per-sample allocation not given. Sampling was performed 63 days after the first vaccine or placebo injection. The sample here was peripheral blood, taken in a trial of Ad26.COV2.S vaccine versus placebo. These receptors were taken from a person aged 18-60 years who received the Ad26.COV2.S COVID-19 vaccine or a placebo.

The rearrangement joins TRBV18 to TRBJ2-5, with D possibly matching TRBD2 (5 bases). Looked up from germline, CDR1 is KGHSH and CDR2 is LQKENI. Trimming pared 4 bases from V and 3 bases from J, leaving 12 bases between. The CDR3 spans 14 residues. The CDR3 nucleotides are TGTGCCAGCTCACTATCCCGGACTGAAGAGACCCAGTACTTC. The encoded protein is CASSLSRTEETQYF.

The gene calls are TRBV11-2 and TRBJ2-2; D not certain. The CDR3 has 14 amino acids. Germline V gives CDR1 SGHAT, CDR2 FQNNGV. With 1 base removed from V and 1 base from J, the gap between germline ends came to 4 bases. CDR3 sequence (DNA): TGTGCCAGCAGCTTAGGGCGGAACACCGGGGAGCTGTTTTTT. This codes for CASSLGRNTGELFF.

Worth noting for this clone: One end of the junction varies from germline; a read error may be responsible. The chain links TRBV3-1 (or the pseudogene TRBV3-2) to TRBJ1-2, with 9 bases matching TRBD1. The CDR3 sequence is 13 residues long. Looked up from germline, CDR1 is LGHDT and CDR2 is YNNKEL (reference sequence). The DNA of the CDR3 is TGTGCCAGCTGCCAACAGGGGGCGAATGGCTACACCTTC. It specifies CASCQQGANGYTF.

The chain has TRBV3-1 (or the pseudogene TRBV3-2) and TRBJ2-3; D possibly corresponds to TRBD1 (6 bases). This CDR3 is 17 amino acids long. The V and J ends lost 0 bases and 3 bases respectively, with 16 bases between them. CDR1 LGHDT and CDR2 YNNKEL come from the germline V gene (reference sequence). The CDR3 DNA reads as TGTGCCAGCAGCCAAGATTTGGGGGCCTATGGAACAGATACGCAGTATTTT. Translation gives CASSQDLGAYGTDTQYF.

The rearrangement joins TRBV7-2 to TRBJ2-2, with D possibly TRBD2 on 6 matching bases. Germline CDR1 reads SGHTA; CDR2 reads FQGNSA. The CDR3 has 15 amino acids. Trimming took 3 bases from V and 4 from J, leaving 12 bases between them. CDR3 residues: CASSLGLGSTGELFF. The CDR3 DNA sequence: TGTGCCAGCAGCTTGGGACTCGGGTCCACCGGGGAGCTGTTTTTT.

The chain links TRBV5-1 to TRBJ1-6; 7 positions agree with TRBD1. Germline assignment: CDR1 SGHRS and CDR2 YFSETQ. The CDR3 has 14 amino acids. Unmatched junction bases numbered 7, after V lost 4 bases and J lost 9 bases. CDR3 sequence (DNA): TGCGCCAGCAGCCCCGACAGGGAGGGTTCACCCCTCCACTTT. Protein: CASSPDREGSPLHF.

The chain employs TRBV3-1 (or the pseudogene TRBV3-2) and TRBJ2-1; the D gene is possibly TRBD2 (5 bases). Germline values: CDR1 LGHDT, CDR2 YNNKEL (reference sequence). This CDR3 is built from 19 residues. Trimming removed 1 base from V and 0 bases from J, with 19 bases in between. In DNA, the CDR3 is TGTGCCAGCAGCCAAGGTTGGGGAGCACCAACCAGCTCCTACAATGAGCAGTTCTTC. This codes for CASSQGWGAPTSSYNEQFF.

This chain links TRBV18 with TRBJ2-5; 9 positions agree with TRBD1. After removal of 6 bases from V and 3 bases from J, the junction contained 5 bases not matched to a gene. In germline, CDR1 is KGHSH, CDR2 LQKENI. The CDR3 extends over 14 amino acids. This chain's CDR3 is CASSPWTGEETQYF. CDR3 nucleotide sequence: TGTGCCAGCTCCCCTTGGACAGGGGAAGAGACCCAGTACTTC.

CDR3 loop: CASSEVGLAGTDTQYF. As DNA, the CDR3 is TGTGCCAGCAGTGAAGTGGGACTAGCGGGGACAGATACGCAGTATTTT. The chain is built from TRBV2 and TRBJ2-3, with 13 nucleotides matching TRBD2. Per germline, CDR1 SNHLY and CDR2 FYNNEI. This CDR3 has 16 residues. V trimming: 1 base; J trimming: 3 bases; junction bases outside the gene matches: 1.

The V and J genes are TRBV7-3 and TRBJ2-3; TRBD1 or TRBD2 may be the D gene (7 bases each). V was clipped by 10 bases and J by 5 bases, with 22 bases between them. Germline V gives CDR1 SGHTA, CDR2 FQGTGA. The CDR3 loop spans 15 amino acids. The CDR3 DNA reads TGTGCCACCTCACCAGGGGGGGGGCTTAGAGATACGCAGTATTTT. Amino acids: CATSPGGGLRDTQYF.

This clone appeared once. The chain links TRBV6-5 to TRBJ1-5; TRBD1 agrees at 8 bases. The germline V gene encodes CDR1 MNHEY and CDR2 SVGAGI. The CDR3 sequence is 14 residues long. The trim removed 6 bases at V and 6 bases at J, leaving 7 bases unmatched. The CDR3 DNA reads as TGTGCCAGCAGCAGAGACAGGGGTGGTCAGCCCCAGCATTTT. It encodes CASSRDRGGQPQHF.

The chain is built from TRBV3-1 (or the pseudogene TRBV3-2) and TRBJ2-1; D is undetermined. This CDR3 has 15 amino acids. Germline CDR1 reads LGHDT; CDR2 reads YNNKEL (reference sequence). Trimming took off 2 bases at V and 0 bases at J, with 8 bases between the two ends. CDR3 nucleotide sequence: TGTGCCAGCAGCCAATGGACGAGCTCCTACAATGAGCAGTTCTTC. This gives the protein CASSQWTSSYNEQFF.

The V gene is TRBV2, the J gene TRBJ2-1, with D tentatively TRBD1 (6 bases). Germline-derived CDR1 and CDR2 are SNHLY and FYNNEI. The CDR3 is 11 residues long. V lost 9 bases and J 12 bases, leaving 15 bases between the germline ends. The CDR3 DNA reads as TGTGCCAGTCGCGCAGGGGCTAGGCAGTTCTTC. Protein sequence: CASRAGARQFF.

The chain links TRBV7-6 to TRBJ2-5; D is undetermined. The germline V gene encodes CDR1 SGHVS and CDR2 FNYEAQ. The V end lost 0 bases, the J end lost 0 bases, and 8 bases lay between the germline ends. This CDR3 has 15 amino acids. The CDR3 nucleotides read TGTGCCAGCAGCTTAGCTTTGGGGTACCAAGAGACCCAGTACTTC. Residues: CASSLALGYQETQYF. The complete variable domain, with remaining parts taken from reference TRBV7-6 and TRBJ2-5, reads GAGVSQSPRYKVTKRGQDVALRCDPISGHVSLYWYRQALGQGPEFLTYFNYEAQQDKSGLPNDRFSAERPEGSISTLTIQRTEQRDSAMYRCASSLALGYQETQYFGPGTRLLVL.

The chain recombines TRBV9 with TRBJ1-5, with TRBD1 identical over 9 bases. Germline V gene data show CDR1 as SGDLS and CDR2 as YYNGEE. With 2 bases clipped from V and 7 bases from J, the junction kept 7 bases outside the gene matches. The CDR3 covers 15 residues. CDR3 region: CASSVGTGFGQPQHF. The CDR3 bases are TGTGCCAGCAGCGTCGGGACAGGGTTCGGGCAGCCCCAGCATTTT. The variable domain in full, completed from reference TRBV9 and TRBJ1-5, reads DSGVTQTPKHLITATGQRVTLRCSPRSGDLSVYWYQQSLDQGLQFLIQYYNGEERAKGNILERFSAQQFPDLHSELNLSSLELGDSALYFCASSVGTGFGQPQHFGDGTRLSIL.

The V gene is TRBV19, the J gene TRBJ1-4, with TRBD1 matching over 8 bases. The CDR3 has 16 residues. Germline lookup yields CDR1 LNHDA and CDR2 SQIVND (reference sequence). The J segment lost 10 bases and the V segment lost 1 base, leaving 11 bases of the junction unmatched. CDR3 in amino acids: CASSIAPLSGTGKLFF. As DNA, the CDR3 is TGTGCCAGTAGTATAGCCCCACTCTCCGGGACAGGAAAACTGTTTTTT. The variable domain in full, with the rest retrieved from reference TRBV19 and TRBJ1-4, is DGGITQSPKYLFRKEGQNVTLSCEQNLNHDAMYWYRQDPGQGLRLIYYSQIVNDFQKGDIAEGYSVSREKKESFPLTVTSAQKNPTAFYLCASSIAPLSGTGKLFFGSGTQLSVL.

This rearrangement joins TRBV6-6 to TRBJ2-7; D is perhaps TRBD1 or TRBD2 (5 bases each). Germline V gene lookup returns CDR1 MNHNY and CDR2 SVGAGI (reference sequence). Trimming took 2 bases from V and 2 from J, leaving 10 bases between them. The CDR3 runs 14 residues. Written as DNA, the CDR3 is TGTGCCAGCAGTTACGCAGGGAGCCCCTACGAGCAGTACTTC. It encodes CASSYAGSPYEQYF.

The chain couples TRBV19 to TRBJ1-2; D may be TRBD1 (5 bases). Trimming pared 5 bases from V and 4 bases from J, leaving 11 bases between. CDR3 length: 13 amino acids. Germline CDR1 and CDR2: LNHDA and SQIVND (reference sequence). The CDR3 DNA follows: TGTGCCAGTAGTCACAGGAATCTCTATGGCTACACCTTC. This sequence encodes CASSHRNLYGYTF. The full variable domain, rest sourced from reference TRBV19 and TRBJ1-2, is DGGITQSPKYLFRKEGQNVTLSCEQNLNHDAMYWYRQDPGQGLRLIYYSQIVNDFQKGDIAEGYSVSREKKESFPLTVTSAQKNPTAFYLCASSHRNLYGYTFGSGTRLTVV.

The gene calls are TRBV2 and TRBJ1-1, with unresolved D. The V end was cut by 6 bases, the J end by 10 bases, with 12 bases between. This CDR3 comprises 11 residues. The germline V gene encodes CDR1 SNHLY and CDR2 FYNNEI. For the CDR3, the DNA is TGTGCCAGCAGCCCAGGCTTTGGAGCTTTCTTT. Translation: CASSPGFGAFF.

The rearrangement links TRBV6-5 to TRBJ2-5; unclear D gene. The CDR3 loop spans 15 amino acids. Trimming pared 2 bases from V and 4 bases from J, leaving 14 bases between. Germline CDR1 and CDR2: MNHEY and SVGAGI. CDR3 loop: CASSYGPLPLETQYF. The CDR3 DNA sequence: TGTGCCAGCAGTTACGGCCCTTTACCTCTAGAGACCCAGTACTTC.

Only a few counts were recorded for this clone. The chain uses TRBV30 and TRBJ1-6; D is perhaps TRBD1 (6 bases). The V end lost 4 bases, the J end lost 10 bases, and 14 bases lay between the germline ends. Looked up from germline, CDR1 is GTSNPN and CDR2 is SVGIG (reference sequence). CDR3 length equals 13 residues. The CDR3 DNA reads TGTGCCTGGACCCAGACAGGTATCTCACCCCTCCACTTT. It encodes CAWTQTGISPLHF.

This clone has a single count. CDR3 amino acids: CASSSHKGSNQPQHF. For the CDR3, the DNA is TGTGCCAGTAGCTCCCACAAAGGAAGCAATCAGCCCCAGCATTTT. The chain links TRBV19 to TRBJ1-5; D not resolved. The CDR3 covers 15 residues. The V end was cut by 6 bases, the J end by 1 base, with 13 bases between. CDR1 LNHDA and CDR2 SQIVND come from the germline V gene (reference sequence).

The rearrangement links TRBV30 to TRBJ1-4; D gene unclear. Trimming stripped 4 bases from V and 13 bases from J, with 19 bases between. The germline gives CDR1 GTSNPN, CDR2 SVGIG (reference sequence). The CDR3 spans 13 residues. CDR3 sequence: CAWTKEGLRGLFF. As DNA, the CDR3 is TGTGCCTGGACGAAGGAAGGGCTCCGGGGACTGTTTTTT.

The chain joins TRBV3-1 (or the pseudogene TRBV3-2) to TRBJ1-2; TRBD1 is a possible D gene (6 bases). CDR1 and CDR2 (germline): LGHDT, YNNKEL (reference sequence). V was shortened by 7 bases and J by 8 bases, with 20 bases between the two germline ends. The CDR3 totals 14 residues. CDR3 in DNA: TGTGCCAGCACGGGGCAGGGGAGGACTTACGGCTACACCTTC. As protein: CASTGQGRTYGYTF.

This clone was counted between two and nine times. This chain connects TRBV7-9 to TRBJ1-2; perhaps TRBD1 as D (5 bases). V gave up 3 bases and J gave up 7 bases, with 9 bases separating them. This CDR3 comprises 12 residues. Germline values: CDR1 SEHNR, CDR2 FQNEAQ (reference sequence). This CDR3 reads CASSFGQGGYTF. CDR3 nucleotides: TGTGCCAGCAGCTTTGGTCAGGGTGGCTACACCTTC.

The chain links TRBV5-1 to TRBJ1-2; unclear D gene. Germline-derived CDR1 and CDR2 are SGHRS and YFSETQ. Trimming left V 0 bases short and J 8 bases short, with 14 bases between. The CDR3 runs to 14 residues. CDR3 in DNA: TGCGCCAGCAGCTTGGCCGATCCCACGGGGGGCTACACCTTC. Its protein is CASSLADPTGGYTF.